Given below is one T cell receptor (beta chain) in context. There are 15 residues in the CDR3. The V segment lost 0 bases and the J segment 10 bases; nucleotides outside the gene matches: 5. Germline V gives CDR1 SGHKS, CDR2 YYEKEE (reference sequence). This specimen comes from a study of blood T cell repertoires in COVID-19. Clones were read by immunoSEQ multiplex PCR, and TCRdb kept only the in-frame ones, dropping some. The top ten clones hold 1.5% to 2% of a sample with roughly 200,000 clones, roughly 90% of them seen once. The J gene is TRBJ1-6, the V gene TRBV5-5; 9 bases are a match to TRBD1. The sequencing input was peripheral blood. The source of this sequence is a man between 18 and 35 years old with active or convalescent COVID-19. The CDR3 sequence: CASSLEGQGGSPLHF. CDR3 DNA: TGTGCCAGCAGCTTGGAGGGACAGGGAGGCTCACCCCTCCACTTT.